This TCR beta chain comes out of a study of blood T cell repertoires in COVID-19. At the level of the study: T cells, B-cell-depleted T cells, or PBMCs provided the cDNA or gDNA that served as material.

Per the authors' pipeline: Counts of nucleated cells, estimated from reference gene primer amplification, were obtained. Assay used: immunoSEQ multiplex PCR; TCRdb lists only in-frame clones, some missing. V, J and clone size are those of that table, while D and trimming were read from the DNA. Here the sample spans about 440,000 clones, 87% being singletons. The cohort comprised adults aged about 18 to 89 years residing in under 25 US areas. Categorization into cohorts depended on clinical history that participants reported. Germline V lookup: CDR1 WNHNN, CDR2 SYGVQD (reference sequence). Trimming left V 1 base short and J 5 bases short, with 10 bases between. This CDR3 region has 14 residues.

The chain joins TRBV10-1 to TRBJ2-3; TRBD2 might be the D (6 bases). The origin of this receptor is a woman aged 18-29 years with acute COVID-19. The sample taken for sequencing was PBMCs or T cells enriched from blood (not recorded which). The CDR3 loop reads CASSEWDSRDTQYF. Written as DNA, the CDR3 is TGCGCCAGCAGTGAGTGGGACTCCCGAGATACGCAGTATTTT.